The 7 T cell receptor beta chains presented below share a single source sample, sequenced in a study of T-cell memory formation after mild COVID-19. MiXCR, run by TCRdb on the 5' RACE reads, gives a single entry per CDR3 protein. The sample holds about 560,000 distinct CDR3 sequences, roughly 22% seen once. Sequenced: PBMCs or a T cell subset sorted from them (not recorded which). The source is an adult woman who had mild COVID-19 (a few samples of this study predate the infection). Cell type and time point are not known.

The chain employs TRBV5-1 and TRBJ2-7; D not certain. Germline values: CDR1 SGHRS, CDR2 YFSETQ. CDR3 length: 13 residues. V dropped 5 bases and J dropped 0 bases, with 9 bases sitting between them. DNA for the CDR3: TGCGCCAGCAGGGCAGGCGTCTCCTACGAGCAGTACTTC. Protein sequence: CASRAGVSYEQYF.

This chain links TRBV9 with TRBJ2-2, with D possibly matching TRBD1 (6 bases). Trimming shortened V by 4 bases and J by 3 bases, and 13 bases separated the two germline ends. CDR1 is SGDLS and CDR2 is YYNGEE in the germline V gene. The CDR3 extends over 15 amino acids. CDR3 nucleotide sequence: TGTGCCAGCAGCCTCCGGGACACCGACACCGGGGAGCTGTTTTTT. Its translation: CASSLRDTDTGELFF.

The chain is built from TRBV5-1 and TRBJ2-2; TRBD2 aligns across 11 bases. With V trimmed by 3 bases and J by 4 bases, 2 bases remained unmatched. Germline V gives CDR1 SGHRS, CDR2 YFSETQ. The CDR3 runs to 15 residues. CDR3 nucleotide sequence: TGCGCCAGCAGCTCCGGGACTAGCGGCACCGGGGAGCTGTTTTTT. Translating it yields CASSSGTSGTGELFF.

The CDR3 DNA sequence: TGCGCCAGCAGCCTCCGGTCTGAGGCCAGCACCATATATTTT. The encoded protein is CASSLRSEASTIYF. This rearrangement joins TRBV5-1 to TRBJ1-3; D not resolved. Per germline, CDR1 SGHRS and CDR2 YFSETQ. This CDR3 is built from 14 residues. Trimming left V 4 bases short and J 9 bases short, with 17 bases between.

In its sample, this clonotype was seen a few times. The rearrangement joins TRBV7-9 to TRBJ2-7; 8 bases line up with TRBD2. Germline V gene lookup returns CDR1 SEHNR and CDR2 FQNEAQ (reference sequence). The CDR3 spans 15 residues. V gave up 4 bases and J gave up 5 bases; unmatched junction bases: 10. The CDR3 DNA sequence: TGTGCCAGCAGCTCTTTATTGGCGGGGGGCAACGAGCAGTACTTC. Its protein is CASSSLLAGGNEQYF.

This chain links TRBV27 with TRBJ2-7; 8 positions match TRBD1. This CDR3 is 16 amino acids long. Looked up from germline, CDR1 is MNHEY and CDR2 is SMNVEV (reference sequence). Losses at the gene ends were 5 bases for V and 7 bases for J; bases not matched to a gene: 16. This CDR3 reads CASSTQGARPYVEQYF. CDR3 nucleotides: TGTGCCAGCAGTACCCAGGGGGCGAGACCCTACGTTGAGCAGTACTTC.

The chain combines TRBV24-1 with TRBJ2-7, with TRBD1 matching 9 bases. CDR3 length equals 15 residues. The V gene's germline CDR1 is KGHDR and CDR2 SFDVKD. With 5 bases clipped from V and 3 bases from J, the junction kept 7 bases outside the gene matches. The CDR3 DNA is TGTGCCACCAGTGGACCGGGACAGGGTATCTACGAGCAGTACTTC. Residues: CATSGPGQGIYEQYF.